Below are 14 T cell receptor beta chains sequenced from a single sample in a study of cytomegalovirus exposure and HLA in healthy donors. Primers included in the PCR were 60 Vbeta and 13 Jbeta primers. The data were produced by immunoSEQ multiplex PCR, yet TCRdb's version contains in-frame clones alone and is incomplete. The sample shows over 150,000 clones, around 77% of them seen only once. The specimen was PBMCs. The source is a man aged 25 to 40 in good health and CMV-seropositive.

This chain's CDR3 is CASSQDSAGTNEKLFF. The CDR3 DNA follows: TGTGCCAGCAGCCAAGATAGTGCGGGGACTAATGAAAAACTGTTTTTT. The J gene is TRBJ1-4, the V gene TRBV4-2; D remains unclear. The CDR3 extends over 16 amino acids. Looked up from germline, CDR1 is LGHNA and CDR2 is YNFKEQ. V lost 0 bases and J lost 2, with 10 bases in between.

The chain recombines TRBV2 with TRBJ1-1; D uncertain. The CDR3 has 14 amino acids. Trimming removed 5 bases at V and 0 bases at J, with 10 bases between. Germline V gene lookup returns CDR1 SNHLY and CDR2 FYNNEI. This CDR3 reads CASSPARMNTEAFF. The DNA of the CDR3 is TGTGCCAGCAGTCCGGCCAGGATGAACACTGAAGCTTTCTTT. The complete variable domain, with remaining parts taken from reference TRBV2 and TRBJ1-1, reads EPEVTQTPSHQVTQMGQEVILRCVPISNHLYFYWYRQILGQKVEFLVSFYNNEISEKSEIFDDQFSVERPDGSNFTLKIRSTKLEDSAMYFCASSPARMNTEAFFGQGTRLTVV.

The chain has TRBV6-1 and TRBJ1-5, with unresolved D. CDR3 length equals 15 residues. The germline V and J ends were trimmed by 2 bases and 4 bases, with 12 bases remaining between them. CDR1 is MNHNS, CDR2 SASEGT, per germline. CDR3 in DNA: TGTGCCAGCAGTGAATTGGGTCCGGGAAATCAGCCCCAGCATTTT. Translation gives CASSELGPGNQPQHF.

The table lists this clone with a count of one. CDR3 protein: CASSLGGQGSYEQYF. For the CDR3, the DNA is TGTGCCAGCAGTCTGGGGGGACAGGGCTCCTACGAGCAGTACTTC. V gene TRBV28 combines with J gene TRBJ2-5, with 9 bases that match TRBD1. The DNA end lines up better with TRBJ2-7; the J call may be wrong. Germline CDR1 and CDR2: MDHEN and SYDVKM. There are 15 residues in the CDR3.

The V call is TRBV29-1, the J call TRBJ2-1, with no clear D. The length of the CDR3 is 14 residues. In germline, CDR1 is SQVTM, CDR2 ANQGSEA. V dropped 7 bases and J dropped 4 bases, with 17 bases sitting between them. CDR3 sequence: CSAVGGRNYNEQFF. The CDR3 DNA follows: TGCAGCGCTGTAGGCGGCCGAAATTACAATGAGCAGTTCTTC.

The V and J genes are TRBV30 and TRBJ2-1, with 9 bases matching TRBD2. J was trimmed by 0 bases and V by 3 bases; bases with no gene match: 15. The CDR3 is made up of 19 amino acids. Per germline, CDR1 GTSNPN and CDR2 SVGIG (reference sequence). The DNA for the CDR3 is TGTGCCTGGAGCGGAAGCGACGGGACTAGCCGGAGCTCCTACAATGAGCAGTTCTTC. This codes for CAWSGSDGTSRSSYNEQFF.

The J gene is TRBJ2-5, the V gene TRBV5-4, with D perhaps matching TRBD1 (6 bases). CDR3 length equals 14 residues. The germline V gene has CDR1 SGHNT and CDR2 YYREEE (reference sequence). V was pared by 1 base and J by 3 bases, with 10 bases between. The CDR3 coding sequence is TGTGCCAGCAGCTTGAGGGCAGGGGAAGAGACCCAGTACTTC. Its translation is CASSLRAGEETQYF.

The V call is TRBV13, the J call TRBJ2-5, with 12 nucleotides matching TRBD1. V trimming: 4 bases; J trimming: 5 bases; junction bases outside the gene matches: 5. The CDR3 has 15 amino acids. The germline gives CDR1 PRHDT, CDR2 FYEKMQ (reference sequence). CDR3 sequence (DNA): TGTGCCAGCAGCTCCGGGACAGGGGGCGGGGAGACCCAGTACTTC. Translation: CASSSGTGGGETQYF.

V is TRBV5-1 and J is TRBJ1-3; 8 bases agree with TRBD1. The CDR3 covers 15 residues. Germline values: CDR1 SGHRS, CDR2 YFSETQ. V lost 5 bases to trimming and J lost 3 bases; unmatched junction nucleotides: 7. The CDR3 DNA follows: TGCGCCAGCAGTTCCCAGGGGGCTAATGGAAACACCATATATTTT. Amino acids: CASSSQGANGNTIYF.

The table lists this clone with a few counts. This chain uses TRBV7-9 with TRBJ1-4; a possible D gene is TRBD1 (5 bases). V lost 5 bases and J lost 8, with 6 bases in between. The CDR3 length is 11 residues. CDR1 and CDR2 from the germline V gene are SEHNR and FQNEAQ (reference sequence). The CDR3 region has the DNA TGTGCCAGCAGCGCAGGGGAAAAACTGTTTTTT. This sequence encodes CASSAGEKLFF.

This sequence joins TRBV4-3 and TRBJ1-3; 8 bases align to TRBD1. Germline V gene sequence: CDR1 LGHNA, CDR2 YSLEER. CDR3 length equals 15 residues. Losses at the gene ends were 4 bases for V and 4 bases for J; bases not matched to a gene: 6. The CDR3 reads CASSRTTGEGNTIYF. The CDR3 DNA follows: TGCGCCAGCAGCCGTACGACAGGGGAAGGAAACACCATATATTTT.

The J gene is TRBJ2-4, the V gene TRBV7-2; tentative D call: TRBD2 (6 bases). This CDR3 has 11 residues. Trimming took off 4 bases at V and 15 bases at J, with 13 bases between the two ends. CDR1 is SGHTA and CDR2 is FQGNSA in the germline V gene. The CDR3 DNA follows: TGTGCCAGCAGCTGGGAAGGGAGGTTGTACTTC. Amino acids: CASSWEGRLYF.

The V and J genes are TRBV6-5 and TRBJ1-2; D gene ambiguous. With 6 bases removed from V and 3 bases from J, the gap between germline ends came to 8 bases. This CDR3 region has 12 residues. The germline gives CDR1 MNHEY, CDR2 SVGAGI. CDR3 nucleotides: TGTGCCAGCAGGGATCTAGACTATGGCTACACCTTC. It translates to CASRDLDYGYTF.

This sequence joins TRBV19 and TRBJ2-7; TRBD2 matches 8 bases. The ends lost 5 bases at V and 6 bases at J; junction bases unmatched: 15. The CDR3 covers 16 residues. Germline V gene lookup returns CDR1 LNHDA and CDR2 SQIVND (reference sequence). The CDR3 is CASSSRGGSPVGEQYF. The CDR3 DNA reads TGTGCCAGTAGTTCCCGGGGGGGGAGCCCCGTCGGCGAGCAGTACTTC.